This T cell receptor beta chain was recovered during a study of metastatic and nonmetastatic thyroid tumors. Background on the study: Repertoires from blood and tumor or nodule tissue of malignant and benign thyroid patients were compared. Study-wide results and limits: Benign nodules reportedly had significantly lower TCR beta diversity than malignant thyroid tumors in blood and tumor.

The CDR3 consists of 13 residues. CDR1 LNHDA and CDR2 SQIVND come from the germline V gene (reference sequence). V lost 1 base to trimming and J lost 9 bases, with 10 bases between them. Ahead of thyroid surgery, no patient had received treatment of any kind. This clone was counted at least ten times. As yet, its antigen is unknown. How the authors handled the data: Using the CDR3 differences seen across clinicopathological groups, the authors built a distant-metastasis classifier for papillary thyroid cancer, which was meant to discriminate distant-metastatic patients. With MiXCR, TCRdb called clones anew from the PCR reads. It is TCRdb's table, rather than the study itself, that gives the V and J calls and clone size. The repertoire consists of about 52,000 clones, with around a sixth occurring once and the leading ten covering 2.5% to 3%.

The TCR originated in a female donor with papillary thyroid cancer or a benign thyroid nodule (not recorded which). Some clones in this sample may be carry-over from other donors' samples. The chain uses TRBV19 and TRBJ2-1; a weak D match, TRBD2 (5 bases). Sequencing was performed on blood. CDR3 coding DNA: TGTGCCAGTAGTATAGCCCCGACTACTGAGCAGTTCTTC. Translating gives CASSIAPTTEQFF.